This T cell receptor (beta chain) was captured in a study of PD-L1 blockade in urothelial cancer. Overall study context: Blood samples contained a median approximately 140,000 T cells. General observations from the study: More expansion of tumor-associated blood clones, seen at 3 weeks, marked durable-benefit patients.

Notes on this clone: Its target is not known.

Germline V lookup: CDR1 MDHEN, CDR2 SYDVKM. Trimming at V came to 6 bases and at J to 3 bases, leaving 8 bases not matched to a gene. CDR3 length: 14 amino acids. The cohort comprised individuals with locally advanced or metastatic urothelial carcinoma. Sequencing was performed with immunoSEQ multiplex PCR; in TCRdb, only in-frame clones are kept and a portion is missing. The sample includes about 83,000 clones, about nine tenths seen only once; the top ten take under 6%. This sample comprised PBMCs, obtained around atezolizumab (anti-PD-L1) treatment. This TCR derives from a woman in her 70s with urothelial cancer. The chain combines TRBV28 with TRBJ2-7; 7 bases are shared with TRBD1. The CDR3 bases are TGTGCCAGCAGGAGGGGACAGAACAACTACGAGCAGTACTTC. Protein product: CASRRGQNNYEQYF.